This T cell receptor (beta chain) was documented in a study of OX40 agonist ivuxolimab in advanced cancers. Germline V CDR1 and CDR2: LNHDA, SQIVND (reference sequence). The length of the CDR3 is 14 residues. V lost 5 bases and J 1 base, leaving 11 bases between the germline ends. The assay was immunoSEQ multiplex PCR, and TCRdb's table has in-frame clones only and misses some. The data hold 70,000 to 95,000 clones, with 90% to 95% observed a single time. This chain links TRBV19 with TRBJ1-1, with no clear D. The sequence derives from an adult with an advanced solid tumor such as melanoma, head and neck, liver or kidney cancer. Material: CD4+ or CD8+ T cells sorted from blood, obtained in a trial of the OX40 agonist ivuxolimab. Written as DNA, the CDR3 is TGTGCCAGTAGTCCCACCCAGCGGAACACTGAAGCTTTCTTT. This sequence encodes CASSPTQRNTEAFF.